The 30 T cell receptor beta chains listed next were all sequenced from one sample in a study of blood T cell repertoires in COVID-19. Method: immunoSEQ multiplex PCR; TCRdb's copy keeps in-frame clones and lacks some. The table shows 130,000 or so clones, with roughly 77% occurring only once. Material for sequencing was peripheral blood. These receptors all stem from a man in his sixties with active or convalescent COVID-19.

The genes are TRBV5-1 and TRBJ2-3; no firm D call. Trimming pared 4 bases from V and 0 bases from J, leaving 3 bases between. This CDR3 is built from 12 residues. The germline V gene encodes CDR1 SGHRS and CDR2 YFSETQ. CDR3 sequence (DNA): TGCGCCAGCAGCCTTAGCACAGATACGCAGTATTTT. Protein: CASSLSTDTQYF.

J is TRBJ2-1 and V is TRBV6-2 or TRBV6-3, with D perhaps matching TRBD2 (6 bases). Deletions cut 6 bases from V and 0 bases from J, with 18 bases between. The V gene's germline CDR1 is MNHEY and CDR2 SVGEGT. This CDR3 is 17 amino acids long. CDR3 protein: CASSLGTWGVSYNEQFF. The CDR3 nucleotides read TGTGCCAGCAGCCTTGGAACCTGGGGGGTCTCCTACAATGAGCAGTTCTTC.

This rearrangement joins TRBV3-1 (or the pseudogene TRBV3-2) to TRBJ2-7; TRBD2 matches 16 bases. Germline CDR1 reads LGHDT; CDR2 reads YNNKEL (reference sequence). V lost 5 bases to trimming and J lost 4 bases; unmatched junction nucleotides: 2. The CDR3 totals 15 residues. CDR3 bases: TGTGCCAGCAGCAGGGGACTAGCGGGAGGGTACGAGCAGTACTTC. It encodes CASSRGLAGGYEQYF.

The CDR3 is CASSPLGEGNSETQYF. The CDR3 bases are TGCGCCAGCAGCCCCCTAGGGGAAGGGAATTCAGAGACCCAGTACTTC. The V call is TRBV4-1, the J call TRBJ2-5; weak D call: TRBD1 (5 bases). Trimming removed 4 bases from V and 4 bases from J, with 19 bases in between. The CDR3 contains 16 residues. Looked up from germline, CDR1 is MGHRA and CDR2 is YSYEKL.

This clone turned up a few times. The CDR3 is CASTQGRGGTDTQYF. CDR3 sequence (DNA): TGTGCCAGCACTCAGGGGAGGGGTGGCACAGATACGCAGTATTTT. The gene calls are TRBV5-4 and TRBJ2-3; D is possibly TRBD2 (7 bases). Per the germline V gene, CDR1 is SGHNT and CDR2 is YYREEE (reference sequence). The CDR3 consists of 15 residues. V was trimmed by 6 bases and J by 1 base, leaving 15 bases between them.

This chain links TRBV5-5 with TRBJ1-4; 9 bases align to TRBD1. Germline V CDR1 and CDR2: SGHKS, YYEKEE (reference sequence). Losses at the gene ends were 5 bases for V and 7 bases for J; bases not matched to a gene: 9. The CDR3 runs to 15 residues. Here the CDR3 DNA reads TGTGCCAGCAGAGACCGGGACAGGGTCGGTGAAAAACTGTTTTTT. Translating it yields CASRDRDRVGEKLFF.

The rearrangement joins TRBV28 to TRBJ1-5; D not certain. The length of the CDR3 is 17 residues. The V gene lost 3 bases and the J gene lost 2 bases, with 17 bases spanning the gap. Germline V gene lookup returns CDR1 MDHEN and CDR2 SYDVKM. The CDR3 region is CASSFSPGREGNQPQHF. As DNA, the CDR3 is TGTGCCAGCAGTTTTTCTCCTGGGAGGGAGGGCAATCAGCCCCAGCATTTT.

The rearrangement uses TRBV5-5 and TRBJ2-3, with D perhaps matching TRBD2 (6 bases). This CDR3 contains 14 residues. The germline V gene has CDR1 SGHKS and CDR2 YYEKEE (reference sequence). The V and J ends lost 0 bases and 6 bases respectively, with 11 bases between them. The CDR3 DNA sequence: TGTGCCAGCAGCTTGGGGGCGGGGTTCGATACGCAGTATTTT. This encodes CASSLGAGFDTQYF.

The chain recombines TRBV28 with TRBJ2-1; 9 nucleotides align to TRBD1. Germline V gene sequence: CDR1 MDHEN, CDR2 SYDVKM. The CDR3 extends over 19 amino acids. V was clipped by 4 bases and J by 2 bases; unmatched bases: 15. The CDR3 sequence: CASSSATGGIKLAYNEQFF. CDR3 bases: TGTGCCAGCAGTTCCGCGACAGGGGGTATTAAGTTGGCCTACAATGAGCAGTTCTTC.

This rearrangement joins TRBV28 to TRBJ1-2; 12 bases line up with TRBD1. The V gene's germline CDR1 is MDHEN and CDR2 SYDVKM. This CDR3 comprises 16 residues. V shed 1 base and J 2 bases; nucleotides not matched to a gene: 2. The CDR3 DNA reads TGTGCCAGCAGTTTATCAGGGACAGGGGGCAACTATGGCTACACCTTC. Protein sequence: CASSLSGTGGNYGYTF.

The V gene is TRBV4-2, the J gene TRBJ2-7; 7 positions match TRBD1. Germline assignment: CDR1 LGHNA and CDR2 YNFKEQ. The V and J ends lost 1 base and 4 bases, in that order; junction bases with no gene match: 7. The CDR3 is made up of 15 amino acids. CDR3 nucleotides: TGTGCCAGCAGCCAAGGCTCTACAGGGGTTTACGAGCAGTACTTC. Encoded protein: CASSQGSTGVYEQYF.

This clone came up a few times. The chain carries TRBV6-5 and TRBJ2-7, with 8 bases that match TRBD2. The CDR3 runs to 12 residues. The germline gives CDR1 MNHEY, CDR2 SVGAGI. CDR3 sequence reads: CASAGGEREQYF. In DNA, the CDR3 is TGTGCGTCCGCCGGGGGGGAGAGGGAGCAGTACTTC.

The chain is built from TRBV5-1 and TRBJ2-7; 10 nucleotides align to TRBD1. The CDR3 has 14 amino acids. V dropped 4 bases and J dropped 6; count of bases not matched to a gene: 7. Germline V gene lookup returns CDR1 SGHRS and CDR2 YFSETQ. CDR3 DNA: TGCGCCAGCAGCATCGACAGGGGGCGAGGCGAGCAGTACTTC. Translated: CASSIDRGRGEQYF.

The genes are TRBV6-2 or TRBV6-3 and TRBJ1-1; D is possibly TRBD1 (6 bases). Trimming stripped 6 bases from V and 5 bases from J, with 13 bases between. Germline lookup yields CDR1 MNHEY and CDR2 SVGEGT. There are 13 residues in the CDR3. The CDR3 coding sequence is TGTGCCAGCAGCTTAGGACAGTGGACTGAAGCTTTCTTT. Its protein is CASSLGQWTEAFF.

This clone was found once. V and J are TRBV5-1 and TRBJ2-3, with 14 bases matching TRBD2. Germline V CDR1 and CDR2: SGHRS, YFSETQ. The CDR3 sequence is 18 residues long. J gave up 5 bases and V 4 bases, and 12 bases lay outside the gene matches. CDR3 in DNA: TGCGCCAGCAGCACGGACAGGGGACTAGCGGGAGTCGAAGATACGCAGTATTTT. It encodes CASSTDRGLAGVEDTQYF.

The CDR3: CASSPRGPQSNEQFF. CDR3 bases: TGTGCCAGCTCGCCCAGGGGTCCGCAAAGCAATGAGCAGTTCTTC. This sequence joins TRBV18 and TRBJ2-1; TRBD1 might be the D (6 bases). The germline V gene has CDR1 KGHSH and CDR2 LQKENI. CDR3 size: 15 residues. The ends were cut back, 6 bases at V and 6 bases at J, with 18 bases in the middle.

V usage is TRBV5-1 and J usage is TRBJ2-2; 10 positions match TRBD1. With V trimmed by 4 bases and J by 6 bases, 6 bases remained unmatched. This CDR3 comprises 15 residues. Per germline, CDR1 SGHRS and CDR2 YFSETQ. CDR3 coding DNA: TGCGCCAGCAGCGGGGGGACAGGGGCGCCCGGGGAGCTGTTTTTT. Its protein product is CASSGGTGAPGELFF.

This clone has a handful of counts. This chain connects TRBV6-5 to TRBJ2-1, with 9 bases aligning to TRBD1. Germline-derived CDR1 and CDR2 are MNHEY and SVGAGI. This CDR3 spans 16 amino acids. J was trimmed by 7 bases and V by 2 bases; bases with no gene match: 9. The CDR3 DNA follows: TGTGCCAGCAGTTACGGCCGGGACAGGGTCAGGAATGAGCAGTTCTTC. This gives the protein CASSYGRDRVRNEQFF.

This clone was picked up a small number of times. The J gene is TRBJ2-7, the V gene TRBV18, with 12 bases aligning to TRBD1. Germline V gene data show CDR1 as KGHSH and CDR2 as LQKENI. Trimming at V came to 6 bases and at J to 0 bases, leaving 6 bases not matched to a gene. CDR3 length: 16 amino acids. CDR3 coding DNA: TGTGCCAGCTCGTCCGGGACAGGGGGCAACTCCTACGAGCAGTACTTC. Translation gives CASSSGTGGNSYEQYF.

The chain uses TRBV27 and TRBJ2-5; 10 bases match TRBD2. There are 15 residues in the CDR3. After removal of 5 bases from V and 5 bases from J, the junction contained 8 bases not matched to a gene. The germline CDR1 and CDR2 sequences are MNHEY and SMNVEV (reference sequence). The chain's CDR3 is CASSPSGRAEETQYF. The CDR3 DNA is TGTGCCAGCAGTCCAAGCGGGAGGGCCGAGGAGACCCAGTACTTC.

J is TRBJ2-7 and V is TRBV15, with D unclear. Trimming removed 0 bases at V and 6 bases at J, with 6 bases between. Germline assignment: CDR1 LNHNV and CDR2 YYDKDF (reference sequence). This CDR3 is 12 amino acids long. The CDR3 sequence is CATSRDGREQYF. In DNA, the CDR3 is TGTGCCACCAGCAGAGATGGGCGCGAGCAGTACTTC.

In its sample, this clone was seen once. This chain connects TRBV29-1 to TRBJ2-1; 9 nucleotides line up with TRBD2. CDR1 is SQVTM and CDR2 is ANQGSEA in the germline V gene. The CDR3 is 15 residues long. Trimming cost V 3 bases and J 0 bases; bases outside gene matches: 3. The CDR3 region is CSVEGSGSSYNEQFF. The CDR3 nucleotides are TGCAGCGTTGAGGGTAGCGGGAGCTCCTACAATGAGCAGTTCTTC.

V and J are TRBV18 and TRBJ2-2; TRBD2 might be the D (6 bases). The CDR3 spans 18 residues. Germline CDR1 is KGHSH and CDR2 is LQKENI. V was pared by 3 bases and J by 2 bases, with 19 bases between. Written as DNA, the CDR3 is TGTGCCAGCTCACCCGGGACTCCGATGGGCGTCAACACCGGGGAGCTGTTTTTT. This translates into CASSPGTPMGVNTGELFF.

This chain connects TRBV6-6 to TRBJ1-2; TRBD1 matches 7 bases. CDR3 length equals 13 residues. With V trimmed by 2 bases and J by 8 bases, 5 bases remained unmatched. The germline V gene encodes CDR1 MNHNY and CDR2 SVGAGI (reference sequence). Written as DNA, the CDR3 is TGTGCCAGCAGTTACCCGGAGGGGGCCGGCTACACCTTC. Translated, it gives CASSYPEGAGYTF.

The sample holds many counts of this clone. V is TRBV19 and J is TRBJ2-1; weak D call: TRBD2 (5 bases). In germline, CDR1 is LNHDA, CDR2 SQIVND (reference sequence). This CDR3 comprises 14 residues. Trimming stripped 3 bases from V and 12 bases from J, with 18 bases between. The CDR3 region is CASSIGGWGRGQFF. CDR3 coding DNA: TGTGCCAGTAGTATTGGCGGGTGGGGAAGAGGGCAGTTCTTC.

This chain joins TRBV27 and TRBJ2-7; 15 bases line up with TRBD2. This CDR3 is built from 16 residues. Germline loops: CDR1 MNHEY, CDR2 SMNVEV (reference sequence). The V and J ends lost 8 bases and 0 bases, in that order; junction bases with no gene match: 5. CDR3 nucleotides: TGTGCCAGCCAGGGACTAGCGGGAGGTTACTCCTACGAGCAGTACTTC. Translated: CASQGLAGGYSYEQYF.

As regards this clone: Given a much more abundant clone one base away, this may be a read error. Different DNA sequences within this sample yield the same CDR3. The genes are TRBV7-9 and TRBJ1-6; tentatively, D is TRBD1 (6 bases). The CDR3 is 16 residues long. Trimming cost V 6 bases and J 5 bases, with 17 bases left between them. The V gene's germline CDR1 is SEHNR and CDR2 FQNEAQ (reference sequence). CDR3 bases: TGTGCCAGCAGTCTTACTGGGACACTTAATAATTCACCCCTCCACTTT. Its translation is CASSLTGTLNNSPLHF.

The chain combines TRBV7-9 with TRBJ2-2, with TRBD1 as a possible D gene (5 bases). Trimming took off 8 bases at V and 6 bases at J, with 7 bases between the two ends. Germline loops: CDR1 SEHNR, CDR2 FQNEAQ (reference sequence). There are 11 residues in the CDR3. CDR3 DNA: TGTGCCAGCCAGGGCGCCGGGGAGCTGTTTTTT. Encoded protein: CASQGAGELFF.

The CDR3 region is CASSLDPSLAGRLFF. In DNA, the CDR3 is TGTGCCAGCAGCTTAGATCCCTCACTAGCGGGTCGGCTGTTTTTT. The chain uses TRBV7-2 and TRBJ2-2, with 9 bases matching TRBD2. The CDR3 runs 15 residues. Germline CDR1 and CDR2: SGHTA and FQGNSA. With 1 base clipped from V and 13 bases from J, the junction kept 10 bases outside the gene matches.

This clone was observed a handful of times. The V gene is TRBV24-1, the J gene TRBJ2-1; 9 bases map to TRBD2. CDR3 length: 14 residues. Germline V CDR1 and CDR2: KGHDR, SFDVKD. The ends lost 8 bases at V and 7 bases at J; junction bases unmatched: 8. CDR3 loop: CATTPSGNRNEQFF. The CDR3 region has the DNA TGTGCCACCACTCCTAGCGGGAATCGAAATGAGCAGTTCTTC.